This TCR beta chain was identified during a study of tissue T cells after allogeneic stem cell transplantation. With regard to this clone: Its target is not known. Germline and genes here are mouse.

Overall study findings and caveats: Alloreactivity or antigen specificity of tissue TCRs was not determined; some clones might be host cells. This small cohort was clinically heterogeneous, and sampling depth was a limitation.

Data came from immunoSEQ multiplex PCR; TCRdb stores just in-frame clones and leaves some out. The sample comprises some 22,000 clones, 60% to 80% of which are singletons, and 0.35% to 0.45% rests with the top ten. The TCR comes from a female BALB/c mouse in good health. The strain's MHC haplotype is H2-d. Input material: blood.

The CDR3 bases that were read are TGTGCCAGCAGTAGACTGGGAAGTGCAGAAACGCTGTAT. Protein product: CASSRLGSAETLY. In full, the CDR3 reads CASSRLGSAETLYF. The gene calls are TRBV19 and TRBJ2-3, with 7 bases matching TRBD2. Read coverage stops 1 residue before the CDR3 terminus; the germline J gene supplies the remainder. Germline V gives CDR1 FNHDT, CDR2 SITEND (reference sequence). The CDR3 consists of 14 residues. The trim removed 3 bases at V and 0 bases at J, leaving 1 base unmatched.